These T cell receptor beta chains were read from a single sample in a study of blood T cell repertoires in COVID-19. Sequenced by immunoSEQ multiplex PCR; TCRdb stores in-frame clones only, minus some. The sample shows about 59,000 clones, around nine tenths of them seen only once. Material: peripheral blood. Receptor source: an elderly man with acute or convalescent COVID-19. CDR3s include the opening cysteine and the closing phenylalanine or tryptophan. Fields, in order: clone size, V gene, D gene, J gene, CDR3 protein, CDR3 DNA. A D gene is named only where the DNA matches it firmly. Size tells how often a clone was seen (once, few, many) or the class of an expanded clone, and some rows leave it out.

.	TRBV10-2	.	TRBJ1-5	CASSGASSNQPQHF	TGCGCCAGCAGTGGCGCAAGCAGCAATCAGCCCCAGCATTTT
.	TRBV5-1	TRBD2	TRBJ2-5	CASSPPGTSGVGETQYF	TGCGCCAGCAGCCCCCCCGGGACTAGCGGGGTTGGGGAGACCCAGTACTTC
.	TRBV30	.	TRBJ2-5	CAWSVSRDQETQYF	TGTGCCTGGAGTGTAAGCAGGGATCAAGAGACCCAGTACTTC
.	TRBV14	.	TRBJ2-1	CASSQTGDGEQFF	TGTGCCAGCAGCCAGACGGGGGACGGTGAGCAGTTCTTC
.	TRBV19	.	TRBJ2-5	CASSISDRSETQYF	TGTGCCAGTAGTATTTCGGACAGATCAGAGACCCAGTACTTC
.	TRBV18	TRBD2	TRBJ2-7	CASSPLPGTSGTTGEQYF	TGTGCCAGCTCACCTCTCCCCGGGACTAGCGGGACAACGGGGGAGCAGTACTTC
.	TRBV6-6	.	TRBJ2-2	CASSAGPGELFF	TGTGCCAGCAGCGCGGGCCCCGGGGAGCTGTTTTTT
.	TRBV7-9	TRBD1	TRBJ2-1	CASSLGAGQGIDEQFF	TGTGCCAGCAGCTTAGGGGCGGGACAGGGTATCGATGAGCAGTTCTTC
.	TRBV24-1	.	TRBJ2-2	CATSDPRDTHTGELFF	TGTGCCACCAGTGATCCCCGGGACACACACACCGGGGAGCTGTTTTTT
few	TRBV6-4	TRBD1	TRBJ1-1	CASSEHGQGNTEAFF	TGTGCCAGCAGTGAACACGGACAGGGAAACACTGAAGCTTTCTTT
.	TRBV5-1	.	TRBJ2-7	CASSFVSGQHGSEQYF	TGCGCCAGCAGCTTCGTCTCCGGACAGCACGGTTCCGAGCAGTACTTC
.	TRBV11-3	TRBD2	TRBJ2-5	CASSSGTSGGAGETQYF	TGTGCCAGCAGCTCCGGGACTAGCGGGGGGGCGGGCGAGACCCAGTACTTC
.	TRBV7-2	TRBD1	TRBJ1-2	CASSRQGAGNYGYTF	TGTGCCAGCAGCCGTCAGGGGGCGGGTAACTATGGCTACACCTTC
.	TRBV6-5	.	TRBJ1-1	CASSYAGRGPEGEAFF	TGTGCCAGCAGTTACGCGGGGCGCGGGCCCGAAGGTGAAGCTTTCTTT
.	TRBV7-9	TRBD1	TRBJ2-2	CASSPTGTGELFF	TGTGCCAGCAGCCCGACAGGGACCGGGGAGCTGTTTTTT
.	TRBV2	.	TRBJ1-5	CASRKTSGQPQHF	TGTGCCAGCAGGAAGACAAGCGGTCAGCCCCAGCATTTT
.	TRBV6-5	.	TRBJ2-5	CASRTRSQETQYF	TGTGCCAGCAGAACGAGGAGCCAAGAGACCCAGTACTTC
once	TRBV12-5	.	TRBJ2-5	CASSPGSGETQYF	TGTGCTAGTTCCCCAGGGTCGGGAGAGACCCAGTACTTC
.	TRBV3-1/TRBV3-2	TRBD2	TRBJ2-5	CASSQGGGAEETQYF	TGTGCCAGCAGCCAAGGCGGGGGGGCCGAGGAGACCCAGTACTTC
.	TRBV19	.	TRBJ2-7	CASSTVNYEQYF	TGTGCCAGTAGCACGGTGAACTACGAGCAGTACTTC
.	TRBV24-1	.	TRBJ2-3	CATSEKDTYLYTDTQYF	TGTGCCACCAGTGAGAAGGACACCTACCTCTACACAGATACGCAGTATTTT
.	TRBV9	TRBD2	TRBJ2-1	CASSRGPSGGSNEQFF	TGTGCCAGCAGCCGGGGCCCTAGCGGGGGGTCAAATGAGCAGTTCTTC
.	TRBV6-5	TRBD1	TRBJ1-5	CASGEGASNQPQHF	TGTGCCAGTGGAGAGGGGGCCAGCAATCAGCCCCAGCATTTT
.	TRBV30	.	TRBJ1-2	CAWIARDNYGYTF	TGTGCCTGGATAGCCAGGGATAACTATGGCTACACCTTC
.	TRBV10-1	TRBD1	TRBJ1-2	CASSEGRDRRPLRGYTF	TGCGCCAGCAGTGAGGGGAGGGACAGGAGGCCCCTCCGTGGCTACACCTTC
.	TRBV7-2	.	TRBJ2-3	CASSLAAGKTDTQYF	TGTGCCAGCAGCTTAGCAGCAGGGAAAACAGATACGCAGTATTTT
.	TRBV5-1	TRBD1	TRBJ2-1	CASSFTGTEYNEQFF	TGCGCCAGCAGCTTTACCGGGACAGAATACAATGAGCAGTTCTTC
.	TRBV19	TRBD1	TRBJ1-1	CASSIRGEGTEAFF	TGTGCCAGTAGTATCAGGGGGGAAGGTACTGAAGCTTTCTTT